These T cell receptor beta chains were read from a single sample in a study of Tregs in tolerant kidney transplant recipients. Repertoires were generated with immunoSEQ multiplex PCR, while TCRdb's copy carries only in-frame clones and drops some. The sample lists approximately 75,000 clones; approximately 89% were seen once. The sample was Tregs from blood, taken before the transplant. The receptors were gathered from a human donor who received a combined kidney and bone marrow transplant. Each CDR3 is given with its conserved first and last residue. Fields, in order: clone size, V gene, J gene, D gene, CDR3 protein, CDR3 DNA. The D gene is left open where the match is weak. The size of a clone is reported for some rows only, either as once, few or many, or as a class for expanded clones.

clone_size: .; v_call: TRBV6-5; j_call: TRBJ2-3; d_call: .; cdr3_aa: CASRGFTDTQYF; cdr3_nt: TGTGCCAGCAGGGGGTTCACAGATACGCAGTATTTT
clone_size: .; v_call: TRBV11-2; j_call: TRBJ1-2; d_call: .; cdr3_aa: CASSPHGQGNYGYTF; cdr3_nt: TGTGCCAGCAGCCCTCACGGGCAGGGAAACTATGGCTACACCTTC
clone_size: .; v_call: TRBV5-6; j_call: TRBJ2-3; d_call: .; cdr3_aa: CASSLNSLSGDTQYF; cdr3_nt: TGTGCCAGCAGCTTGAATTCCCTCTCCGGAGATACGCAGTATTTT
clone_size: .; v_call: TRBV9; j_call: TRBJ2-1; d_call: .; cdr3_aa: CASSVGPNNEQFF; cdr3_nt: TGTGCCAGCAGCGTAGGGCCCAACAATGAGCAGTTCTTC
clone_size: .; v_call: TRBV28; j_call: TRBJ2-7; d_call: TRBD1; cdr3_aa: CASSVPGQGSYEQYF; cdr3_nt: TGTGCCAGCAGTGTACCGGGACAGGGCTCGTACGAGCAGTACTTC
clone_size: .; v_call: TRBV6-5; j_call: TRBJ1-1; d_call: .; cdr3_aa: CAISPRGGQNTEAFF; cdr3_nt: TGTGCCATCTCCCCTAGGGGTGGGCAAAACACTGAAGCTTTCTTT
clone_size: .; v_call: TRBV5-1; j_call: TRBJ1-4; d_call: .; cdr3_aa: CASSSLDSSRGNEKLFF; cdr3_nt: TGCGCCAGCAGCTCCCTCGACAGCTCTCGTGGGAATGAAAAACTGTTTTTT
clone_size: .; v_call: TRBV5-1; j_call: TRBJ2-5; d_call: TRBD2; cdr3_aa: CASSLGPAGGRRETQYF; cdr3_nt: TGCGCCAGCAGCTTGGGGCCAGCGGGAGGGCGCCGGGAGACCCAGTACTTC
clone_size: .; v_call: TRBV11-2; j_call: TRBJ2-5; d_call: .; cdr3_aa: CASSLSGRGTETQYF; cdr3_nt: TGTGCCAGCAGCTTATCTGGGAGAGGAACGGAGACCCAGTACTTC
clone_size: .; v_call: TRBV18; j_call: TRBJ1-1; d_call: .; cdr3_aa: CASSPQGGPPEAFF; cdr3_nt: TGTGCCAGCTCACCACAAGGGGGGCCCCCTGAAGCTTTCTTT
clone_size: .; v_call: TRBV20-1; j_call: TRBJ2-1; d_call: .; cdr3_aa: CSSYLLGLQFF; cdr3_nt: TGCAGTTCTTACCTTTTGGGCCTGCAGTTCTTC
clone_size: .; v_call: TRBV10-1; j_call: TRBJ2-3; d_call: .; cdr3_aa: CASSAGGETDTQYF; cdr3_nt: TGCGCCAGCAGTGCCGGGGGCGAGACAGATACGCAGTATTTT
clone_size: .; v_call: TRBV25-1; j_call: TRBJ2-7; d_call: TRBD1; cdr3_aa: CASSAWDRGFTDEQYF; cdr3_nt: TGTGCCAGCAGCGCCTGGGACAGGGGTTTCACGGACGAGCAGTACTTC
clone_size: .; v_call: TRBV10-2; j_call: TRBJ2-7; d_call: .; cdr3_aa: CASSEYLGAVISYEQYF; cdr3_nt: TGCGCCAGCAGTGAGTATTTAGGGGCCGTTATCTCCTACGAGCAGTACTTC
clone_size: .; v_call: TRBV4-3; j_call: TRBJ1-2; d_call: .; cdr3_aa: CASSEEAQILVYTF; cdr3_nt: TGCGCCAGCAGCGAAGAGGCACAGATTTTAGTTTACACCTTC
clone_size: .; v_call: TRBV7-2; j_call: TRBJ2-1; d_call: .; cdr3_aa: CASSLMSGGGRNEQFF; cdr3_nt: TGTGCCAGCAGCTTAATGAGCGGCGGAGGTCGCAATGAGCAGTTCTTC
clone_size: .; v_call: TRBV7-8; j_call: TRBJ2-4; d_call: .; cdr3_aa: CASSLDRFNIQYF; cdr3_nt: TGTGCCAGCAGCTTGGACAGATTCAACATTCAGTACTTC
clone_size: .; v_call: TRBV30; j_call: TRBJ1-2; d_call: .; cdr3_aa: CAWAGTNYGYTF; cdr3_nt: TGTGCCTGGGCGGGGACGAACTATGGCTACACCTTC
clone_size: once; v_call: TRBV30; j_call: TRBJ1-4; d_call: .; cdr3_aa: CAWSNRNEKLFF; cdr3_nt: TGTGCCTGGAGTAACAGAAATGAAAAACTGTTTTTT
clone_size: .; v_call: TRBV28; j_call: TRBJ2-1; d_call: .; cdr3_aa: CASRRSGPSYNEQFF; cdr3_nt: TGTGCCAGCAGGCGTAGCGGCCCGTCCTACAATGAGCAGTTCTTC
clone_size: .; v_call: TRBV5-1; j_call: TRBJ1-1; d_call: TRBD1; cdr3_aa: CASRVQGAMNTEAFF; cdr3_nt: TGCGCCAGCAGAGTGCAGGGGGCCATGAACACTGAAGCTTTCTTT
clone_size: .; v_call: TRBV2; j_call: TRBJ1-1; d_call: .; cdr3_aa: CASRRWENTEAFF; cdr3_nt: TGTGCCAGCCGCCGATGGGAGAACACTGAAGCTTTCTTT
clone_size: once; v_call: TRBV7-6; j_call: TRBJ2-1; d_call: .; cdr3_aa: CASSPGSTPGEQFF; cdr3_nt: TGTGCCAGCAGCCCCGGGTCCACTCCTGGTGAGCAGTTCTTC
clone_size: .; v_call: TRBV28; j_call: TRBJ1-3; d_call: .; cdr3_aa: CASTPGGAGNTIYF; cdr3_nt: TGTGCCAGCACCCCGGGAGGCGCTGGAAACACCATATATTTT
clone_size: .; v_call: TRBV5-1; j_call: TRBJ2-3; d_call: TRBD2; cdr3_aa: CASSFTSGSWTDTQYF; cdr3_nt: TGCGCCAGCAGCTTTACTAGCGGGAGTTGGACAGATACGCAGTATTTT
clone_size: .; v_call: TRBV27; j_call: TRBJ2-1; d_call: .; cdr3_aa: CASSSMASITYNEQFF; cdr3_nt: TGTGCCAGCAGCTCAATGGCTTCTATTACTTACAATGAGCAGTTCTTC
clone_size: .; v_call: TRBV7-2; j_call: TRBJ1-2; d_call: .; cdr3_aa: CASSLGMALGYGYTF; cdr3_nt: TGTGCCAGCAGCTTAGGGATGGCCCTGGGCTATGGCTACACCTTC
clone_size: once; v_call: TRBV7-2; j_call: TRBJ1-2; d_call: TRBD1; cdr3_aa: CASSKQGGDSYTF; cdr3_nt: TGTGCCAGCAGCAAACAGGGGGGAGATAGCTACACCTTC
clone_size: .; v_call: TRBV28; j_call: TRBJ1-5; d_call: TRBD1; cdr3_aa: CASSFSGGPTSNQPQHF; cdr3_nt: TGTGCCAGCAGTTTTTCAGGGGGCCCCACTAGCAATCAGCCCCAGCATTTT
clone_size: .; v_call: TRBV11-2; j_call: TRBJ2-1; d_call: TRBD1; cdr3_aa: CASSLVPTGRVGNEQFF; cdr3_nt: TGTGCCAGCAGCTTAGTACCGACAGGGCGGGTGGGCAATGAGCAGTTCTTC
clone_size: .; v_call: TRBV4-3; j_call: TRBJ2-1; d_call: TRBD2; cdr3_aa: CASSQDFLAGGSNEQFF; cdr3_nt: TGCGCCAGCAGCCAAGACTTCTTAGCGGGAGGATCCAATGAGCAGTTCTTC
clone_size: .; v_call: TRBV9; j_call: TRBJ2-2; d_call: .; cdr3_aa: CASSVEENTGELFF; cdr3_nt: TGTGCCAGCAGCGTAGAGGAGAACACCGGGGAGCTGTTTTTT
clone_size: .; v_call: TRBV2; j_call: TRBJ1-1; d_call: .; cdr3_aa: CASSDWQLNTEAFF; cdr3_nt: TGTGCCAGCAGTGATTGGCAGCTCAACACTGAAGCTTTCTTT
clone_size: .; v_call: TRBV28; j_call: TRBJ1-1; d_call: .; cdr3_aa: CASMTNSDGWAEAFF; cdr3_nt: TGTGCCAGCATGACCAACTCGGACGGGTGGGCTGAAGCTTTCTTT
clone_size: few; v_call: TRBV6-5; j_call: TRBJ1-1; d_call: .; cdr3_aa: CASSYSEAWVNTEAFF; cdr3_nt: TGTGCCAGCAGTTACTCGGAGGCCTGGGTGAACACTGAAGCTTTCTTT
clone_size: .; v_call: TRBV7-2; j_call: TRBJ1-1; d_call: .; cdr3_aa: CASSLVEATEAFF; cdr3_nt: TGTGCCAGCAGCTTAGTAGAGGCCACTGAAGCTTTCTTT
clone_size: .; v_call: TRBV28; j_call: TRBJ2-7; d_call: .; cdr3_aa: CASSVEWNEQYF; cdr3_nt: TGTGCCAGCAGCGTCGAATGGAACGAGCAGTACTTC
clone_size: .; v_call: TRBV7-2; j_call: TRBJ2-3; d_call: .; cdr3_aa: CASSPFPLGDTQYF; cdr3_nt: TGTGCCAGCAGCCCTTTCCCGTTGGGAGATACGCAGTATTTT
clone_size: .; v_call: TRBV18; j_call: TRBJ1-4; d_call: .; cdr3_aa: CASSQGRSEKLFF; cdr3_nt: TGTGCCAGCTCACAGGGGAGGAGTGAAAAACTGTTTTTT
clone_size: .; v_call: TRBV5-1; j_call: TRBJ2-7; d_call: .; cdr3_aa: CASGNRGRAYKQYF; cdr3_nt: TGCGCCAGCGGCAACCGGGGTCGAGCCTACAAGCAGTACTTC
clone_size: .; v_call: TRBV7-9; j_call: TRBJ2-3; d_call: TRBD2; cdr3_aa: CASSKGTSGRIDTQYF; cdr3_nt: TGTGCCAGCAGCAAGGGGACTAGCGGGAGGATAGATACGCAGTATTTT
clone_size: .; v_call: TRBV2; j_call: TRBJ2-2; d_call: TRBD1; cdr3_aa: CASSGDRNTGELFF; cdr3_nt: TGTGCCAGCAGCGGGGACAGGAACACCGGGGAGCTGTTTTTT
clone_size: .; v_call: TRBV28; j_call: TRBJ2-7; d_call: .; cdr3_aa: CAAKKGDSYEQYF; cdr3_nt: TGTGCCGCGAAAAAGGGGGACTCCTACGAGCAGTACTTC
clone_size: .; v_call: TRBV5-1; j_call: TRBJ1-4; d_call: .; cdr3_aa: CASSPGNRPNEKLFF; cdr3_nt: TGCGCCAGCAGCCCTGGGAACAGGCCTAATGAAAAACTGTTTTTT
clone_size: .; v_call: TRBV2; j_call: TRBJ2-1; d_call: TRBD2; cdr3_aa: CASRGLDHEQFF; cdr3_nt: TGTGCCAGCAGAGGACTAGATCATGAGCAGTTCTTC
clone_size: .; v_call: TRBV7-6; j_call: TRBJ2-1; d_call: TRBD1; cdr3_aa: CASSLSGQGANEQFF; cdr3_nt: TGTGCCAGCAGCTTATCGGGACAGGGGGCAAATGAGCAGTTCTTC
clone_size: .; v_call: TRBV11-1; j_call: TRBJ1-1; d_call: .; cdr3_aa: CASSLQVPNTEAFF; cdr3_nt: TGTGCCAGCAGCTTACAGGTACCGAACACTGAAGCTTTCTTT
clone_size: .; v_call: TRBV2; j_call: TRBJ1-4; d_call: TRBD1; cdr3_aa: CASIASTGGNEKLFF; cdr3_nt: TGTGCCAGCATTGCGTCGACAGGGGGGAATGAAAAACTGTTTTTT
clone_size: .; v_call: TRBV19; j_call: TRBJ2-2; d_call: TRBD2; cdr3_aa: CASSRTSGRFAGELFF; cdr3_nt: TGTGCCAGTAGCCGGACTAGCGGGAGGTTTGCCGGGGAGCTGTTTTTT
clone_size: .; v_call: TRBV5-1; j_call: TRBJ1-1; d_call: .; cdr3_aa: CASSLLGLVNTEAFF; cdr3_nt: TGCGCCAGCAGCTTGCTCGGACTGGTGAACACTGAAGCTTTCTTT
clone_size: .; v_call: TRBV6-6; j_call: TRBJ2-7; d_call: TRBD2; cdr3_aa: CASSGGTSGSYEQYF; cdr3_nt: TGTGCCAGCAGTGGGGGGACTAGCGGGAGCTACGAGCAGTACTTC
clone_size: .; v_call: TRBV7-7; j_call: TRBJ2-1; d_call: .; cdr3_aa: CASSSFTGYEQFF; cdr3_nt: TGTGCCAGCAGCTCGTTTACAGGGTATGAGCAGTTCTTC
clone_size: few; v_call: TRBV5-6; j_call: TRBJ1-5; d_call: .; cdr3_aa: CASSLSPNQPQHF; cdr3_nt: TGTGCCAGCAGCTTGAGTCCAAATCAGCCCCAGCATTTT
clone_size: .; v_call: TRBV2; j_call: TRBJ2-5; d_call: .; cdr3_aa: CASSVRGGETQYF; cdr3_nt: TGTGCCAGCAGTGTGAGGGGTGGCGAGACCCAGTACTTC
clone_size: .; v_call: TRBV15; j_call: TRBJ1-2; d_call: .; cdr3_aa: CATSREGNYGYTF; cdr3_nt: TGTGCCACCAGCAGAGAGGGGAACTATGGCTACACCTTC
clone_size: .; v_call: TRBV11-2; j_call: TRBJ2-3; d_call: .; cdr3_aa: CASSLPSLRPDTQYF; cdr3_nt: TGTGCCAGCAGCTTACCGAGCCTGAGGCCAGATACGCAGTATTTT
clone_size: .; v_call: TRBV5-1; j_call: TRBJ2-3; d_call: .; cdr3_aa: CASSPTILQGPDTQYF; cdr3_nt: TGCGCCAGCAGCCCCACAATACTCCAGGGCCCAGATACGCAGTATTTT
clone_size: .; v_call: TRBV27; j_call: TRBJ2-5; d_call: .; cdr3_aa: CASRDRGTQYF; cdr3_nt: TGTGCCAGCAGGGACCGTGGGACCCAGTACTTC
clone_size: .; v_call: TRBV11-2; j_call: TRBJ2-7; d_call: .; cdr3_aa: CASHSSSYEQYF; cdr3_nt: TGTGCCAGCCACTCCAGCTCCTACGAGCAGTACTTC